This T cell receptor (beta chain) was retrieved from a study of shared clonotypes between healthy human individuals. Study-wide background: Three plates each covered CD4 naive and memory; CD8 naive two, CD8 memory one. General observations from the study: Sorted-subset sequencing was shown by rarefaction to be incomplete despite large depth. In a handful of donors, about 5% of naive CD4 clonotypes appeared in common.

With respect to this clone: The antigen is unknown.

The junction had 7 bases not matched to a gene; V was cut back by 7 bases and J by 1 base. This CDR3 spans 14 amino acids. The germline gives CDR1 SNHLY, CDR2 FYNNEI. The naive CD8 subset, CD45RO-negative cells positively selected for CCR7, excluded terminally differentiated effector memory CD45RA+ cells. In the authors' methods: For the immunoSEQ data, sequences were junction-only without quality scores, so filtering differed. The repertoire was sequenced with immunoSEQ multiplex PCR; TCRdb's copy has only in-frame clones and lacks some. V, J and clone size are taken as reported in that table, and D and trimming were inferred from the DNA itself. In the table there are about 870,000 clones, 90% to 95% of which are singletons.

Sequencing input: naive CD8+ T cells sorted from blood. The sequence was collected from a man aged 25 to 40 in good health. The chain combines TRBV2 with TRBJ2-7; 7 nucleotides match TRBD2. As DNA, the CDR3 is TGTGCCAGCACGGATAGCGGGTATTCCTACGAGCAGTACTTC. Translated: CASTDSGYSYEQYF.